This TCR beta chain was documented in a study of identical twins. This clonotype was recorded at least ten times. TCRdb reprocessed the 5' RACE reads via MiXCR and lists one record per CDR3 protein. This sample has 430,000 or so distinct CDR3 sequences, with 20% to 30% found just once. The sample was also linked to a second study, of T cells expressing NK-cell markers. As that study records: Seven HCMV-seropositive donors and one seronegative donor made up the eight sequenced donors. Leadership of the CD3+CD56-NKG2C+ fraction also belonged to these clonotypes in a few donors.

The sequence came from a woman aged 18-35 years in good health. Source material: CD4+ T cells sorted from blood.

The CDR3 region has the DNA TGCAGCTTTTACTCGGGGGCGGGAGATACGCAGTATTTT. It codes for CSFYSGAGDTQYF. The chain links TRBV29-1 to TRBJ2-3, with D possibly being TRBD1 or TRBD2 (6 bases each). CDR1 and CDR2 (germline): SQVTM, ANQGSEA. Trimming removed 8 bases at V and 5 bases at J, with 17 bases between. The CDR3 spans 13 residues.